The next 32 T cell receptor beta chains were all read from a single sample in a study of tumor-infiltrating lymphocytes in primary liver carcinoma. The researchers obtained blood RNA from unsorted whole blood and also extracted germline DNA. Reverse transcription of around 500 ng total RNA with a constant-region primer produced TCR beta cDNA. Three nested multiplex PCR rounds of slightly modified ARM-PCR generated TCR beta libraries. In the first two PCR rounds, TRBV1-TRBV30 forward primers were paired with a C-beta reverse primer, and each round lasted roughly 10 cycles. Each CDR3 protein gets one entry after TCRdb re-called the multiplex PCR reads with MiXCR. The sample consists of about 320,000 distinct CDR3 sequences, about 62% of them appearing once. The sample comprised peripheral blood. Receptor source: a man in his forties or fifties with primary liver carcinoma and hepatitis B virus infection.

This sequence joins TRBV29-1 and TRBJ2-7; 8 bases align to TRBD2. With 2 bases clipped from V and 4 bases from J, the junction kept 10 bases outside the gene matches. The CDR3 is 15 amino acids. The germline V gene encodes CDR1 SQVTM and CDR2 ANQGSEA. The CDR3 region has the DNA TGCAGCGTTGAAATAGTAGCGGGATTAGGTTACGAGCAGTACTTC. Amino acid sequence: CSVEIVAGLGYEQYF.

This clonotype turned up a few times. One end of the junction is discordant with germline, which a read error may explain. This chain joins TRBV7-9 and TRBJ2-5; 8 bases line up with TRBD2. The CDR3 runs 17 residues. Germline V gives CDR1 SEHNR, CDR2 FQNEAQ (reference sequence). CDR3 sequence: CASSLGLASGREETQYF. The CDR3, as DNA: TGTGCCAGCAGCTTAGGGCTGGCGAGCGGGAGAGAAGAGACCCAGTATTTC.

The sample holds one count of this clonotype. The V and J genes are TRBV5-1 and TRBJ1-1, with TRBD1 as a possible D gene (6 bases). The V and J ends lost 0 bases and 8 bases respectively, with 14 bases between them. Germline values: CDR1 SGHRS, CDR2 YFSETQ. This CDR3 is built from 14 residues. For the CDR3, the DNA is TGCGCCAGCAGCTTGGAATGGGGGGGCACAGAAGCTTTCTTT. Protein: CASSLEWGGTEAFF.

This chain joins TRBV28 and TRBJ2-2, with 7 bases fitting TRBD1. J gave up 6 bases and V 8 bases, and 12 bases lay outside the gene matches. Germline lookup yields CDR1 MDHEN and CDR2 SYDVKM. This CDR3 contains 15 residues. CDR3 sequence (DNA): TGTGCCAGCGGTCCCCAATCAGGGGGTCCCGGGGAGCTGTTTTTT. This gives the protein CASGPQSGGPGELFF.

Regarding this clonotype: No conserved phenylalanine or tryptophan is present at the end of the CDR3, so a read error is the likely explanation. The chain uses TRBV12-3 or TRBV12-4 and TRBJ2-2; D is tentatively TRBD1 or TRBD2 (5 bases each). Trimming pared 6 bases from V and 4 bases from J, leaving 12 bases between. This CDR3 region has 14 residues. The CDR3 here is CASRGTIGTGELFY. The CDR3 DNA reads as TGTGCCAGCAGGGGGACCATAGGCACCGGGGAGCTGTTTTAT.

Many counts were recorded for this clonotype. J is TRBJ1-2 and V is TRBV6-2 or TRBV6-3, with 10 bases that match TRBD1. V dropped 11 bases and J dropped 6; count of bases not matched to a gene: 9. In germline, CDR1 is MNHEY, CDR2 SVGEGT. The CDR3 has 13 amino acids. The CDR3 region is CAVRDRGVDGYTF. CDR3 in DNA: TGTGCCGTCCGGGACAGGGGCGTCGATGGCTACACCTTC.

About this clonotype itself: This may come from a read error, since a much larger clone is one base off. CDR3 in DNA: TGTGCCAGCAATTACTCGGGACAGCGCTACGAGCAGTACTTC. Encoded protein: CASNYSGQRYEQYF. The chain joins TRBV6-2 or TRBV6-3 to TRBJ2-7, with 7 positions matching TRBD1. The germline V gene encodes CDR1 MNHEY and CDR2 SVGEGT. CDR3 length: 14 amino acids.

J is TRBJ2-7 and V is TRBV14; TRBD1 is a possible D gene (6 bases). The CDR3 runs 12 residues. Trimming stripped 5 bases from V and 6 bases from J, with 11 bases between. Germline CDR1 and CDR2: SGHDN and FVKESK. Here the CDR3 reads CASSTQGIEQYF. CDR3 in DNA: TGTGCCAGCAGCACACAGGGCATCGAGCAGTACTTC.

This CDR3 reads CASTHRSETQYF. The DNA for the CDR3 is TGTGCCAGCACCCACAGGAGTGAGACCCAGTACTTC. The V and J genes are TRBV6-2 or TRBV6-3 and TRBJ2-5; possibly TRBD1 for D (5 bases). Germline-derived CDR1 and CDR2 are MNHEY and SVGEGT. This CDR3 has 12 residues. V shed 7 bases and J shed 5 bases, with 11 bases lying between them.

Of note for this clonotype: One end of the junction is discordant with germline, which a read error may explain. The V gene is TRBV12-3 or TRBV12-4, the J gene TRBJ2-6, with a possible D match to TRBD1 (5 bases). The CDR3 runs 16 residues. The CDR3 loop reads CASSPGLYSGANVLAF. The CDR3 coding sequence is TGTGCCAGCAGTCCGGGCCTTTACTCTGGGGCCAACGTCCTGGCTTTC.

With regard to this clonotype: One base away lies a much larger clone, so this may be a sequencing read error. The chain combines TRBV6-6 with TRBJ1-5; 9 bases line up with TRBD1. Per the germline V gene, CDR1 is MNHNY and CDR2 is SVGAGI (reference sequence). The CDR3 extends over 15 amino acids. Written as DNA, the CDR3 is TGTGCCAGCAGTTACTCGACAGGGGGGGGTCAGCCCCAGCGTTTT. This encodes CASSYSTGGGQPQRF.

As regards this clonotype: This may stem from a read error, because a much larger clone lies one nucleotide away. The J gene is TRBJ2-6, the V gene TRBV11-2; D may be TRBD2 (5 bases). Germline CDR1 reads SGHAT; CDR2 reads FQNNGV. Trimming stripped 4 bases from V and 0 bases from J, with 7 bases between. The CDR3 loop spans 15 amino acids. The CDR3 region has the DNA TGTGCCAGCAGCTCGGGATTCTCTGGGGCCAACGTCCTGACTTTC. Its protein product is CASSSGFSGANVLTF.

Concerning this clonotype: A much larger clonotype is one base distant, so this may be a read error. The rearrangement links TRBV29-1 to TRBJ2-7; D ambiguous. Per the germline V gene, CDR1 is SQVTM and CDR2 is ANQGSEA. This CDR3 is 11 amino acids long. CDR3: CGVGQLNEQYF. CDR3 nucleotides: TGCGGCGTTGGCCAGCTCAACGAGCAGTACTTC.

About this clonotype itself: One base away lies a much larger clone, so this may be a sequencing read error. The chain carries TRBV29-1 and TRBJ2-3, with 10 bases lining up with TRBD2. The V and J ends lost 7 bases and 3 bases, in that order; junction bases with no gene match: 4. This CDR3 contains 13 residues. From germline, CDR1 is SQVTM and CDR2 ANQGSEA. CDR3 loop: CSAGAGGTDTQYF. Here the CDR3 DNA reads TGCAGCGCAGGAGCGGGAGGGACAGATACGCAGTATTTT.

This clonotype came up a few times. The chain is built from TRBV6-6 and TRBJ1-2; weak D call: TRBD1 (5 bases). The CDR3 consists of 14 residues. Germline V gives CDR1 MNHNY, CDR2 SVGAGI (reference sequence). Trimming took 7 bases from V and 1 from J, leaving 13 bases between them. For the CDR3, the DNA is TGTGCCAGCACCCTCACGACAGTTAACTATGGCTACACCTTC. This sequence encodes CASTLTTVNYGYTF.

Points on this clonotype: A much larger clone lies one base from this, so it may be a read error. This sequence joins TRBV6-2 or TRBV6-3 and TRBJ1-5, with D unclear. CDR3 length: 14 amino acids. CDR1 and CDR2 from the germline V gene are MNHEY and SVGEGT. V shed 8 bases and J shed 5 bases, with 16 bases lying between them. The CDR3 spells CASGSRGMDQPQHF. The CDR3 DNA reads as TGTGCCAGCGGATCCCGGGGAATGGATCAGCCCCAGCATTTT.

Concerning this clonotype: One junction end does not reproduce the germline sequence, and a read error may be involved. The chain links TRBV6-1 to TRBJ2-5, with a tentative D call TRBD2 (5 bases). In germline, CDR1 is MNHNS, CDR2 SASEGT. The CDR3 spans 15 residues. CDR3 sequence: CVSSPERAMVQTQYF. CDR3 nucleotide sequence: TGTGTCAGCAGCCCCGAGAGGGCTATGGTGCAGACCCAGTACTTC.

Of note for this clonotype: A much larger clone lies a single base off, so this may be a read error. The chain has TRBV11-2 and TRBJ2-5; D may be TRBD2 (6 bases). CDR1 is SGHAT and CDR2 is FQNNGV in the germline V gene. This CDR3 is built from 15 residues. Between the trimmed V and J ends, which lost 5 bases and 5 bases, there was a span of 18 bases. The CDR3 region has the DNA TGTGCCAGCAGCCCAGGGAGTAGCGGTAGCGAGACCCAGTACTTC. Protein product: CASSPGSSGSETQYF.

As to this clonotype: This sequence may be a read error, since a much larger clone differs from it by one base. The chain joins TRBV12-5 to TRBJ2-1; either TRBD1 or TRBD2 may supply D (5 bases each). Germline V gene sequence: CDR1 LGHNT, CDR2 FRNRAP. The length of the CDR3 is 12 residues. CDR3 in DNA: TGTGCTAGTGGGGGACCAGGCAATGAGCAGCTCTTC. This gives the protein CASGGPGNEQLF.

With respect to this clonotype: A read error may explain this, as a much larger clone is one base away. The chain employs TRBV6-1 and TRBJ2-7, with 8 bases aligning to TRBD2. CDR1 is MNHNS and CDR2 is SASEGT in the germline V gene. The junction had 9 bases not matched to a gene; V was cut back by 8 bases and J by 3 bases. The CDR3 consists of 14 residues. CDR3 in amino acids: CASCVGLGRYEQYF. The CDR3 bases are TGTGCCAGCTGTGTGGGACTAGGGCGCTACGAGCAGTACTTC.

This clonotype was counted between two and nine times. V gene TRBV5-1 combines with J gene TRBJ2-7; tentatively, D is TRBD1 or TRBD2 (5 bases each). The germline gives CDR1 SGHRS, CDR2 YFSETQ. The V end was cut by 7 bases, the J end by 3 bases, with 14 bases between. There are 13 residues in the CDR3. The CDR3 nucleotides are TGCGCCAGCGGGGACGGGCCGAACTACGAGCAGTACTTC. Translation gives CASGDGPNYEQYF. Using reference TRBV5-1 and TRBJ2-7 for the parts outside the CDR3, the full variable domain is KAGVTQTPRYLIKTRGQQVTLSCSPISGHRSVSWYQQTPGQGLQFLFEYFSETQRNKGNFPGRFSGRQFSNSRSEMNVSTLELGDSALYLCASGDGPNYEQYFGPGTRLTVT.

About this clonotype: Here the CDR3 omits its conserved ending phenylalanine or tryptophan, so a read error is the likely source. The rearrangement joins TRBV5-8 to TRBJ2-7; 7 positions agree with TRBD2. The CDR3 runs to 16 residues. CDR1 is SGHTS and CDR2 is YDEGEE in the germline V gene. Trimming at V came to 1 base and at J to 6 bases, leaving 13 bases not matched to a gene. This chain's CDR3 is CASSLSPAGTGSEQYS. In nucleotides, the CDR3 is TGTGCCAGCAGCTTGTCACCAGCGGGAACCGGGAGCGAGCAGTACTCC.

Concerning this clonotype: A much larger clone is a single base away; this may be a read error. The DNA for the CDR3 is TGTACCAGCAGTCCCCGGACCGGCTCTGGGGCCAACGTCCTGACTTTC. Protein sequence: CTSSPRTGSGANVLTF. The chain links TRBV6-1 to TRBJ2-6; D ambiguous. CDR3 length: 16 amino acids. CDR1 is MNHNS, CDR2 SASEGT, per germline.

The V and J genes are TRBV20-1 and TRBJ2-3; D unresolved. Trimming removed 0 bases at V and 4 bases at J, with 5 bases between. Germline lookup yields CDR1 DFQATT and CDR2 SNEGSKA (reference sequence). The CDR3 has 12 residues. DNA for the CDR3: TGCAGTGCTAGAGATCACGCAGATACGCAGTATTTT. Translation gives CSARDHADTQYF.

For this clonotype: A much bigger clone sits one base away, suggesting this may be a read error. In DNA form, the CDR3 reads TGTGCCAGCAGGTTCGGGACAGGTCCCTACGACCAGTACTTC. The encoded protein is CASRFGTGPYDQYF. The rearrangement uses TRBV12-3 or TRBV12-4 and TRBJ2-5; 8 positions match TRBD1. The CDR3 is made up of 14 amino acids. V shed 6 bases, J shed 10 bases, and the junction held 13 bases outside the gene matches.

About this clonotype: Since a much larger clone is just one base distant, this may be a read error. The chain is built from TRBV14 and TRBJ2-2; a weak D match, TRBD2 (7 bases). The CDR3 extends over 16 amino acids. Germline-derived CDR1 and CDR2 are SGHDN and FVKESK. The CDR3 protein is CASSREAGAYGGELSF. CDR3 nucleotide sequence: TGTGCCAGCAGCCGAGAGGCGGGGGCCTATGGCGGGGAGCTGTCTTTT.

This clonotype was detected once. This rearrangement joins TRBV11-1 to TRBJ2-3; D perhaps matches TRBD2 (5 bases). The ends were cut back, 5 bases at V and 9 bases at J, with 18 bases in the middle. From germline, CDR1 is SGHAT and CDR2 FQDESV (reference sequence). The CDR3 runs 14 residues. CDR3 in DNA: TGTGCCAGCAGCCAAGATATCGGGATGGGGACGCAGTATTTT. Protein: CASSQDIGMGTQYF.

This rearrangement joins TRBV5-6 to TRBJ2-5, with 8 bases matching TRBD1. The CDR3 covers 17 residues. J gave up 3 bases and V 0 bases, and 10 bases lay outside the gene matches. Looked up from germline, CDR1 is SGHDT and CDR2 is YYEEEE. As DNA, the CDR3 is TGTGCCAGCAGCTTGGTATTGGGATCAGGGGGCGAAGAGACCCAGTACTTC. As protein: CASSLVLGSGGEETQYF.

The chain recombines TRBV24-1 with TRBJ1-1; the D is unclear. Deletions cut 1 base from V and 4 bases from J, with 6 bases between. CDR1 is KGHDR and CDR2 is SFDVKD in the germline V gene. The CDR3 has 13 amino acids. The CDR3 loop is CATSDLLGTEAFF. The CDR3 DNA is TGTGCCACCAGTGATTTACTCGGCACTGAAGCTTTCTTT.

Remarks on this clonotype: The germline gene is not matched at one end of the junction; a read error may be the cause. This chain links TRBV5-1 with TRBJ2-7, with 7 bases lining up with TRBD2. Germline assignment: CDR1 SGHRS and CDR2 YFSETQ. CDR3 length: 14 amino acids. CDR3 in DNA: TGCGTCAGCAGCTTGGGTGGCGGGAGCCACGAGCAGTACTTC. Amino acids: CVSSLGGGSHEQYF.

DNA of the CDR3: TGTGCCAGCTGCCCCGATACGGGGGGAGAAGCTTTCTTT. The encoded protein is CASCPDTGGEAFF. The rearrangement uses TRBV11-3 and TRBJ1-1, with a weak D call TRBD1 (5 bases). The germline V gene encodes CDR1 SGHNT and CDR2 YENEEA. The CDR3 length is 13 residues. V was shortened by 8 bases and J by 8 bases, with 18 bases between the two germline ends.

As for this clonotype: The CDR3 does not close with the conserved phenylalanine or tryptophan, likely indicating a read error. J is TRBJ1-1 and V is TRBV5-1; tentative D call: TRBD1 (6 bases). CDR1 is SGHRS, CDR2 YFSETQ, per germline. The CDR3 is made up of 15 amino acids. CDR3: CASSPGQYGDTEAFS. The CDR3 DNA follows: TGCGCTAGCAGCCCCGGACAGTATGGCGACACTGAAGCTTTCTCT.